Listed below are T cell receptor beta chains from one sample, sequenced in a study of blood T cell repertoires in COVID-19. Only in-frame clones appear in the TCRdb table, and some are missing; sequencing was by immunoSEQ multiplex PCR. Of over 300,000 clones in the sample, roughly 87% are singletons; the top ten hold approximately 5.2%. The sequenced sample consisted of PBMCs or T cells enriched from blood (not recorded which). Source of these receptors: a woman in her thirties who had recovered from COVID-19. Each CDR3 is given with its conserved first and last residue. The D gene is left open where the match is weak. Not all rows give a size; the values are once, few, many and, for expanded clones, a class.

clone_size: -
j_call: TRBJ1-1
d_call: -
v_call: TRBV7-2
cdr3_nt: TGTGCCAGCAGCTTAGGGCCAGTCCCCCCGGGGACTGAAGCTTTCTTT
cdr3_aa: CASSLGPVPPGTEAFF

clone_size: -
j_call: TRBJ2-3
d_call: TRBD2
v_call: TRBV3-1/TRBV3-2
cdr3_nt: TGTGCCAGCAGCCAAGAGCTGCTAGCGGGCACAGATACGCAGTATTTT
cdr3_aa: CASSQELLAGTDTQYF

clone_size: -
j_call: TRBJ2-1
d_call: -
v_call: TRBV5-4
cdr3_nt: TGTGCCAGCAGCTTGCCCCCGGGGGGCCCCTACAATGAGCAGTTCTTC
cdr3_aa: CASSLPPGGPYNEQFF

clone_size: once
j_call: TRBJ1-1
d_call: -
v_call: TRBV6-2/TRBV6-3
cdr3_nt: TGTGCCAGCAGTTACTCGACAAACACTGAAGCTTTCTTT
cdr3_aa: CASSYSTNTEAFF

clone_size: -
j_call: TRBJ2-7
d_call: -
v_call: TRBV29-1
cdr3_nt: TGCAGCGTTGTAAGGAGCCGGGGCGAGCAGTACTTC
cdr3_aa: CSVVRSRGEQYF

clone_size: -
j_call: TRBJ1-4
d_call: -
v_call: TRBV5-3
cdr3_nt: TGTGCCAGAAGCCGCTCTTTGAAGGGGGTGTCACTGTTTTTT
cdr3_aa: CARSRSLKGVSLFF

clone_size: -
j_call: TRBJ2-1
d_call: -
v_call: TRBV7-3
cdr3_nt: TGTGCCAGCAGCTTTGGAGGCCCCCGTACCCATGAGCAGTTCTTC
cdr3_aa: CASSFGGPRTHEQFF

clone_size: -
j_call: TRBJ1-4
d_call: -
v_call: TRBV19
cdr3_nt: TGTGCCAGTAGTCTTCTTGGGGCTGCGACTAATGAAAAACTGTTTTTT
cdr3_aa: CASSLLGAATNEKLFF

clone_size: -
j_call: TRBJ1-1
d_call: -
v_call: TRBV5-6
cdr3_nt: TGTGCCAGCAGCCCCCCATCGGGGTCCAACACTGAAGCTTTCTTT
cdr3_aa: CASSPPSGSNTEAFF

clone_size: -
j_call: TRBJ1-2
d_call: -
v_call: TRBV3-1/TRBV3-2
cdr3_nt: TGTGCCAGCAGCCAAGGGGGGCGCGACTATGGCTACACCTTC
cdr3_aa: CASSQGGRDYGYTF

clone_size: -
j_call: TRBJ1-2
d_call: TRBD1
v_call: TRBV5-5
cdr3_nt: TGTGCCAGCAGCTTGGACAGGGGGAACTATGGCTACACCTTC
cdr3_aa: CASSLDRGNYGYTF

clone_size: -
j_call: TRBJ1-2
d_call: -
v_call: TRBV25-1
cdr3_nt: TGTGCCAGCGGGCCATTGGGTGGCTACACCTTC
cdr3_aa: CASGPLGGYTF

clone_size: -
j_call: TRBJ2-7
d_call: -
v_call: TRBV6-4
cdr3_nt: TGTGCCAGCAGTCACGCCCGGAGGGACGAGCAGTACTTC
cdr3_aa: CASSHARRDEQYF

clone_size: -
j_call: TRBJ1-2
d_call: -
v_call: TRBV7-9
cdr3_nt: TGTGCCAGCAGCTTAAGACAGAATAGGGGCTACACCTTC
cdr3_aa: CASSLRQNRGYTF

clone_size: -
j_call: TRBJ2-3
d_call: TRBD2
v_call: TRBV3-1/TRBV3-2
cdr3_nt: TGTGCCAGCAGCCAAGACGGGGGGGTGGCAGATACGCAGTATTTT
cdr3_aa: CASSQDGGVADTQYF

clone_size: -
j_call: TRBJ1-4
d_call: -
v_call: TRBV5-1
cdr3_nt: TGCGCCAGCAGCCCCCAGACTCGGGAAAAACTGTTTTTT
cdr3_aa: CASSPQTREKLFF

clone_size: few
j_call: TRBJ1-1
d_call: -
v_call: TRBV7-8
cdr3_nt: TGTGCCAGCAGCCTGGGACAGAACACTGAAGCTTTCTTT
cdr3_aa: CASSLGQNTEAFF

clone_size: -
j_call: TRBJ1-1
d_call: -
v_call: TRBV14
cdr3_nt: TGTGCCAGCAGCCCTAGTATTTTCACTGAAGCTTTCTTT
cdr3_aa: CASSPSIFTEAFF

clone_size: few
j_call: TRBJ2-1
d_call: TRBD2
v_call: TRBV19
cdr3_nt: TGTGCCAGTACTTTTACGGGACTAGCGGGGGGAGAGCAGTTCTTC
cdr3_aa: CASTFTGLAGGEQFF

clone_size: -
j_call: TRBJ2-7
d_call: TRBD2
v_call: TRBV27
cdr3_nt: TGTGCCAGCAGTTCCTGGACTAGCGGGGCGACCTACGAGCAGTACTTC
cdr3_aa: CASSSWTSGATYEQYF

clone_size: -
j_call: TRBJ1-1
d_call: -
v_call: TRBV6-2/TRBV6-3
cdr3_nt: TGTGCCAGCAGTTACTCGAGGGGAGGGCGGGGCACTGAAGCTTTCTTT
cdr3_aa: CASSYSRGGRGTEAFF

clone_size: -
j_call: TRBJ1-2
d_call: -
v_call: TRBV6-5
cdr3_nt: TGTGCCAGCAGACAGGGAGGGGATGGCTACACCTTC
cdr3_aa: CASRQGGDGYTF

clone_size: -
j_call: TRBJ1-3
d_call: -
v_call: TRBV19
cdr3_nt: TGTGCCAGTGGACACGTCTCTGGAAACACCATATATTTT
cdr3_aa: CASGHVSGNTIYF

clone_size: -
j_call: TRBJ2-5
d_call: -
v_call: TRBV10-2
cdr3_nt: TGCGCCAGCTCCTACCTGGGGCCCCAAGAGACCCAGTACTTC
cdr3_aa: CASSYLGPQETQYF

clone_size: -
j_call: TRBJ2-1
d_call: -
v_call: TRBV6-1
cdr3_nt: TGTGCCAGCGCCGGCGGGGCCAGCTCCTACAATGAGCAGTTCTTC
cdr3_aa: CASAGGASSYNEQFF

clone_size: once
j_call: TRBJ2-7
d_call: -
v_call: TRBV6-2/TRBV6-3
cdr3_nt: TGTGCCAGCAGTACAGACAGGTACGAGCAGTACTTC
cdr3_aa: CASSTDRYEQYF

clone_size: -
j_call: TRBJ2-7
d_call: TRBD2
v_call: TRBV7-2
cdr3_nt: TGTGCCAGCAGCAAAACCTTCACTAGCGGGGGGTACTACGAGCAGTACTTC
cdr3_aa: CASSKTFTSGGYYEQYF

clone_size: -
j_call: TRBJ1-1
d_call: TRBD1
v_call: TRBV19
cdr3_nt: TGTGCCAGTAGGCCAGGGGGGAACACTGAAGCTTTCTTT
cdr3_aa: CASRPGGNTEAFF

clone_size: -
j_call: TRBJ1-2
d_call: -
v_call: TRBV5-1
cdr3_nt: TGCGCCAGCAGCTTGGGGCAGTTAAGTGTGGATGGCTACACCTTC
cdr3_aa: CASSLGQLSVDGYTF

clone_size: -
j_call: TRBJ1-3
d_call: -
v_call: TRBV2
cdr3_nt: TGTGCCAGCAGCGCCTTGGGCAGAAGCTCTGGAAACACCATATATTTT
cdr3_aa: CASSALGRSSGNTIYF

clone_size: -
j_call: TRBJ1-5
d_call: -
v_call: TRBV4-1
cdr3_nt: TGCGCCAGCAGCCAAGGCAGTCGGACTATCAATCAGCCCCAGCATTTT
cdr3_aa: CASSQGSRTINQPQHF

clone_size: -
j_call: TRBJ1-2
d_call: -
v_call: TRBV15
cdr3_nt: TGTGCCACCAGCACTACTAACTATGGCTACACCTTC
cdr3_aa: CATSTTNYGYTF

clone_size: -
j_call: TRBJ1-3
d_call: TRBD1
v_call: TRBV7-9
cdr3_nt: TGTGCCAGCTCTCTTCCCGCGGCAGGGACAGGTGGAAACACCATATATTTT
cdr3_aa: CASSLPAAGTGGNTIYF

clone_size: -
j_call: TRBJ1-2
d_call: -
v_call: TRBV6-5
cdr3_nt: TGTGCCAGCAGCATAACAGGGTTGTATGGCTACACCTTC
cdr3_aa: CASSITGLYGYTF

clone_size: -
j_call: TRBJ1-1
d_call: -
v_call: TRBV18
cdr3_nt: TGTGCCAGCTCACCGACAGCAGTGAACACTGAAGCTTTCTTT
cdr3_aa: CASSPTAVNTEAFF

clone_size: -
j_call: TRBJ2-3
d_call: TRBD2
v_call: TRBV5-1
cdr3_nt: TGCGCCAGCAGCTTGTGGCTAGCGGGGGGGCTGACCACAGATACGCAGTATTTT
cdr3_aa: CASSLWLAGGLTTDTQYF

clone_size: -
j_call: TRBJ2-5
d_call: -
v_call: TRBV30
cdr3_nt: TGTGCCTGGAGCCGCCGGGAGACCCAGTACTTC
cdr3_aa: CAWSRRETQYF

clone_size: -
j_call: TRBJ2-7
d_call: -
v_call: TRBV5-5
cdr3_nt: TGTGCCAGCAGCGTGCTAACGTACGAGCAGTACTTC
cdr3_aa: CASSVLTYEQYF

clone_size: -
j_call: TRBJ2-5
d_call: TRBD2
v_call: TRBV19
cdr3_nt: TGTGCCAGTAGTATATCCCTTCAACTAGCGGGGGGGGATGGGCCCACAGAGACCCAGTACTTC
cdr3_aa: CASSISLQLAGGDGPTETQYF

clone_size: -
j_call: TRBJ1-5
d_call: -
v_call: TRBV6-6
cdr3_nt: TGTGCCAGCACTTGGACAAATCAGCCCCAGCATTTT
cdr3_aa: CASTWTNQPQHF

clone_size: -
j_call: TRBJ2-5
d_call: -
v_call: TRBV24-1
cdr3_nt: TGTGCCACCAGTGATCCCAGGGCTTCAGAGACCCAGTACTTC
cdr3_aa: CATSDPRASETQYF

clone_size: -
j_call: TRBJ1-1
d_call: -
v_call: TRBV19
cdr3_nt: TGTGCCAGTAGTATATTGGGGGAGGTCGGTACTGAAGCTTTCTTT
cdr3_aa: CASSILGEVGTEAFF

clone_size: -
j_call: TRBJ1-2
d_call: TRBD1
v_call: TRBV5-5
cdr3_nt: TGTGCCAGCAGCCCAATGGGACAGAACTATGGCTACACCTTC
cdr3_aa: CASSPMGQNYGYTF

clone_size: -
j_call: TRBJ2-1
d_call: -
v_call: TRBV29-1
cdr3_nt: TGCAGCGTTGATAAGAACAGTTACAATGAGCAGTTCTTC
cdr3_aa: CSVDKNSYNEQFF

clone_size: -
j_call: TRBJ1-1
d_call: TRBD1
v_call: TRBV29-1
cdr3_nt: TGCAGCGTCGACAGGGGATATAACACTGAAGCTTTCTTT
cdr3_aa: CSVDRGYNTEAFF

clone_size: -
j_call: TRBJ1-5
d_call: -
v_call: TRBV9
cdr3_nt: TGTGCCAGCAGCGTGTCCCCACCGGGAGGGGCACCTAATCAGCCCCAGCATTTT
cdr3_aa: CASSVSPPGGAPNQPQHF

clone_size: -
j_call: TRBJ1-1
d_call: TRBD1
v_call: TRBV10-3
cdr3_nt: TGTGCCATCAGTGACCCAACCAGGGGGGACACTGAAGCTTTCTTT
cdr3_aa: CAISDPTRGDTEAFF

clone_size: -
j_call: TRBJ2-7
d_call: TRBD1
v_call: TRBV6-5
cdr3_nt: TGTGCCAGCCGGATGGACAGGGGACGGTACGAGCAGTACTTC
cdr3_aa: CASRMDRGRYEQYF

clone_size: -
j_call: TRBJ2-3
d_call: -
v_call: TRBV19
cdr3_nt: TGTGCCAGTAGTCCTAGCACAGATACGCAGTATTTT
cdr3_aa: CASSPSTDTQYF

clone_size: -
j_call: TRBJ2-7
d_call: -
v_call: TRBV27
cdr3_nt: TGTGCCAGCAGTGTTCGGACAACCTACGAGCAGTACTTC
cdr3_aa: CASSVRTTYEQYF

clone_size: -
j_call: TRBJ1-1
d_call: TRBD1
v_call: TRBV25-1
cdr3_nt: TGTGCCCGAGGGGGCCAACAGGGAATAAGCGCTGAAGCTTTCTTT
cdr3_aa: CARGGQQGISAEAFF

clone_size: -
j_call: TRBJ1-2
d_call: -
v_call: TRBV2
cdr3_nt: TGTGCCAGCAGAGATACACAGGGTTTGGGCTACACCTTC
cdr3_aa: CASRDTQGLGYTF

clone_size: -
j_call: TRBJ2-7
d_call: TRBD1
v_call: TRBV18
cdr3_nt: TGTGCCAGCTCATCCGACAGGGGCTACGAGCAGTACTTC
cdr3_aa: CASSSDRGYEQYF

clone_size: -
j_call: TRBJ2-7
d_call: -
v_call: TRBV6-5
cdr3_nt: TGTGCCAGCAAAAAACAGACAACGCGAGACGAGCAGTACTTC
cdr3_aa: CASKKQTTRDEQYF

clone_size: -
j_call: TRBJ1-1
d_call: -
v_call: TRBV6-1
cdr3_nt: TGTGCCAGCAGTGAAGTCAGTCAGGCGAACACTGAAGCTTTCTTT
cdr3_aa: CASSEVSQANTEAFF